What follows are 28 T cell receptor beta chains derived from one specimen sequenced in a study of cytomegalovirus exposure and HLA in healthy donors. The PCR employed 60 Vbeta primers together with 13 Jbeta primers. Generated by immunoSEQ multiplex PCR, the TCRdb table keeps only in-frame clones and is missing some. Reported are approximately 50,000 clones; the ten largest clones contain 2% to 2.5%. The sequenced material came from PBMCs. Receptors were obtained from a female donor in good health and CMV-seronegative.

The gene calls are TRBV7-9 and TRBJ1-1, with 8 nucleotides matching TRBD1. Germline-derived CDR1 and CDR2 are SEHNR and FQNEAQ (reference sequence). The trim removed 4 bases at V and 4 bases at J, leaving 2 bases unmatched. The CDR3 has 13 amino acids. CDR3 sequence: CASSSRGPTEAFF. The DNA for the CDR3 is TGTGCCAGCAGCTCCAGGGGGCCCACTGAAGCTTTCTTT.

The chain carries TRBV6-5 and TRBJ1-2; 8 positions agree with TRBD1. The V segment lost 2 bases and the J segment 5 bases; nucleotides outside the gene matches: 4. CDR3 length: 14 amino acids. CDR1 and CDR2 (germline): MNHEY, SVGAGI. The CDR3 sequence: CASSYDGTGYGYTF. The CDR3, as DNA: TGTGCCAGCAGTTACGACGGGACAGGATATGGCTACACCTTC.

The genes are TRBV5-8 and TRBJ1-4, with TRBD1 matching 11 bases. The J segment lost 7 bases and the V segment lost 4 bases, leaving 9 bases of the junction unmatched. Germline CDR1 SGHTS, CDR2 YDEGEE. CDR3 length: 16 residues. The chain's CDR3 is CASSPWTGGNGEKLFF. DNA of the CDR3: TGTGCCAGCAGCCCTTGGACAGGGGGCAATGGTGAAAAACTGTTTTTT.

The gene calls are TRBV6-1 and TRBJ1-4, with TRBD1 matching 7 bases. The CDR3 spans 14 residues. V gave up 1 base and J gave up 7 bases; unmatched junction bases: 3. Germline lookup yields CDR1 MNHNS and CDR2 SASEGT. CDR3 DNA: TGTGCCAGCAGTGAAGGACAGGGTTTTGAAAAACTGTTTTTT. Its translation: CASSEGQGFEKLFF.

J is TRBJ1-2 and V is TRBV6-6, with 9 positions matching TRBD1. Germline V gene sequence: CDR1 MNHNY, CDR2 SVGAGI (reference sequence). V trimming: 5 bases; J trimming: 5 bases; junction bases outside the gene matches: 9. The CDR3 is made up of 15 amino acids. The CDR3 region is CASSPRTGEGYGYTF. CDR3 nucleotide sequence: TGTGCCAGCAGTCCCCGGACAGGGGAAGGGTATGGCTACACCTTC.

This rearrangement joins TRBV6-4 to TRBJ2-5; 12 bases are a match to TRBD2. This CDR3 region has 16 residues. V lost 0 bases, J lost 3 bases, and 2 bases stayed unmatched. CDR1 MRHNA and CDR2 SNTAGT come from the germline V gene. The CDR3 DNA is TGTGCCAGCAGTGACTCCCGGACTAGCGGGGAAGAGACCCAGTACTTC. Its protein is CASSDSRTSGEETQYF.

This chain links TRBV15 with TRBJ2-1, with D maybe TRBD2 (6 bases). Germline values: CDR1 LNHNV, CDR2 YYDKDF (reference sequence). The germline V and J ends were trimmed by 6 bases and 8 bases, with 11 bases remaining between them. This CDR3 is 12 amino acids long. CDR3 sequence reads: CATRRLVDEQFF. The CDR3 nucleotides read TGTGCCACCAGAAGACTAGTGGATGAGCAGTTCTTC.

This chain joins TRBV30 and TRBJ2-7, with TRBD2 matching over 7 bases. Germline CDR1 and CDR2: GTSNPN and SVGIG (reference sequence). CDR3 size: 14 residues. The junction had 7 bases not matched to a gene; V was cut back by 2 bases and J by 3 bases. The CDR3 coding sequence is TGTGCCTGGAGTTTATGGGCGGGGGTCTACGAGCAGTACTTC. It specifies CAWSLWAGVYEQYF.

This sequence joins TRBV27 and TRBJ2-2; no clear D gene. Trimming removed 3 bases from V and 4 bases from J, with 9 bases in between. Germline V gene sequence: CDR1 MNHEY, CDR2 SMNVEV (reference sequence). This CDR3 spans 14 amino acids. CDR3 coding DNA: TGTGCCAGCAGTTTCCTCGCTAGCACCGGGGAGCTGTTTTTT. This codes for CASSFLASTGELFF.

V usage is TRBV29-1 and J usage is TRBJ2-1; 8 nucleotides agree with TRBD1. This CDR3 has 13 amino acids. Germline V gene sequence: CDR1 SQVTM, CDR2 ANQGSEA. The ends lost 2 bases at V and 15 bases at J; junction bases unmatched: 12. The CDR3 DNA follows: TGCAGCGTTGAACTCCAGGGGGCCTGGAAGGGGTTCTTC. Translating gives CSVELQGAWKGFF.

The J gene is TRBJ2-7, the V gene TRBV10-3; 14 bases align to TRBD2. There are 18 residues in the CDR3. CDR1 ENHRY and CDR2 SYGVKD come from the germline V gene. The V segment lost 5 bases and the J segment 3 bases; nucleotides outside the gene matches: 12. As DNA, the CDR3 is TGTGCCATCAGTCAACGCGTGGGACTAGCGGGGGTCCACTACGAGCAGTACTTC. Translation gives CAISQRVGLAGVHYEQYF.

The chain employs TRBV4-1 and TRBJ2-5; tentative D call: TRBD1 (5 bases). CDR1 MGHRA and CDR2 YSYEKL come from the germline V gene. The CDR3 is 14 amino acids. The germline V and J ends were trimmed by 1 base and 7 bases, with 13 bases remaining between them. The CDR3 DNA reads as TGCGCCAGCAGCCAAGGGACACCCGGTCTGACCCAGTACTTC. Its protein product is CASSQGTPGLTQYF.

The V and J genes are TRBV29-1 and TRBJ1-2; 12 nucleotides line up with TRBD1. The germline CDR1 and CDR2 sequences are SQVTM and ANQGSEA. V lost 2 bases to trimming and J lost 6 bases; unmatched junction nucleotides: 7. CDR3 length equals 15 residues. CDR3 nucleotides: TGCAGCGTTGAACTAAGGGGACAGGGGGCAGATGGCTACACCTTC. This encodes CSVELRGQGADGYTF.

The genes are TRBV18 and TRBJ1-5, with D possibly TRBD1 on 5 matching bases. Germline V gene sequence: CDR1 KGHSH, CDR2 LQKENI. The CDR3 has 12 residues. Trimming cost V 6 bases and J 14 bases, with 17 bases left between them. CDR3: CASSAGAGGKHF. DNA of the CDR3: TGTGCCAGCTCCGCTGGGGCCGGTGGTAAGCATTTT.

The gene calls are TRBV7-9 and TRBJ1-1, with D unclear. This CDR3 is built from 14 residues. Germline assignment: CDR1 SEHNR and CDR2 FQNEAQ (reference sequence). Trimming shortened V by 4 bases and J by 0 bases, and 9 bases separated the two germline ends. CDR3: CASSSSVMNTEAFF. For the CDR3, the DNA is TGTGCCAGCAGCTCCAGCGTAATGAACACTGAAGCTTTCTTT.

The chain couples TRBV13 to TRBJ1-1; D is unclear. Germline V gene data show CDR1 as PRHDT and CDR2 as FYEKMQ (reference sequence). V was pared by 5 bases and J by 8 bases, with 9 bases between. This CDR3 is built from 11 residues. The CDR3, as DNA: TGTGCCAGCAGCCTCGGGTCCGAAGCTTTCTTT. Residues: CASSLGSEAFF.

The rearrangement joins TRBV5-1 to TRBJ1-1; D is perhaps TRBD1 (5 bases). This CDR3 has 14 amino acids. Germline V CDR1 and CDR2: SGHRS, YFSETQ. The V end was cut by 0 bases, the J end by 4 bases, with 10 bases between. CDR3 bases: TGCGCCAGCAGCTTGGTCAGGGAGGGCACTGAAGCTTTCTTT. Translated: CASSLVREGTEAFF.

This rearrangement joins TRBV5-1 to TRBJ1-1; 8 bases are a match to TRBD1. The CDR3 sequence is 14 residues long. Looked up from germline, CDR1 is SGHRS and CDR2 is YFSETQ. Trimming removed 2 bases from V and 4 bases from J; junction bases left unmatched: 4. CDR3 sequence reads: CASSFQGASTEAFF. The CDR3, as DNA: TGCGCCAGCAGCTTCCAGGGGGCGAGCACTGAAGCTTTCTTT.

The chain uses TRBV25-1 and TRBJ2-4; the match to TRBD2 covers 8 bases. Germline lookup yields CDR1 MGHDK and CDR2 SYGVNS. The V segment lost 1 base and the J segment 7 bases; nucleotides outside the gene matches: 0. This CDR3 spans 13 amino acids. This CDR3 is CASSESGGNIQYF. The CDR3 DNA reads TGTGCCAGCAGTGAATCGGGAGGGAACATTCAGTACTTC.

The J gene is TRBJ1-4, the V gene TRBV18; D may be TRBD1 (6 bases). This CDR3 is 14 amino acids long. The germline CDR1 and CDR2 sequences are KGHSH and LQKENI. V gave up 3 bases and J gave up 8 bases, with 13 bases separating them. The CDR3 DNA follows: TGTGCCAGCTCACCGGGGGGGGCAGAGGAAAAACTGTTTTTT. It is translated as CASSPGGAEEKLFF.

The rearrangement links TRBV6-6 to TRBJ1-2, with a tentative D call TRBD1 (6 bases). Germline CDR1 and CDR2: MNHNY and SVGAGI (reference sequence). The CDR3 extends over 13 amino acids. The V and J ends lost 6 bases and 1 base respectively, with 9 bases between them. CDR3 in amino acids: CASSLRGNYGYTF. As DNA, the CDR3 is TGTGCCAGCAGCCTCAGGGGTAACTATGGCTACACCTTC.

The V call is TRBV29-1, the J call TRBJ1-1; 10 positions agree with TRBD1. The CDR3 sequence is 15 residues long. V dropped 6 bases and J dropped 0; count of bases not matched to a gene: 7. Germline V CDR1 and CDR2: SQVTM, ANQGSEA. This CDR3 is CSVRRGQGMNTEAFF. The CDR3 DNA sequence: TGCAGCGTCCGACGGGGACAGGGGATGAACACTGAAGCTTTCTTT.

This chain connects TRBV7-9 to TRBJ2-5; 7 bases align to TRBD2. Germline V gene sequence: CDR1 SEHNR, CDR2 FQNEAQ (reference sequence). Trimming removed 2 bases from V and 5 bases from J; junction bases left unmatched: 5. This CDR3 is 14 amino acids long. CDR3 nucleotides: TGTGCCAGCAGCTTAAGGACTAGAGGGGAGACCCAGTACTTC. This sequence encodes CASSLRTRGETQYF.

This chain joins TRBV11-2 and TRBJ1-1; 7 nucleotides match TRBD1. The CDR3 runs to 18 residues. From germline, CDR1 is SGHAT and CDR2 FQNNGV. V lost 1 base, J lost 0 bases, and 11 bases stayed unmatched. The CDR3 DNA is TGTGCCAGCAGCTTAGTGCACAGGGGCCGCGGGTTGAACACTGAAGCTTTCTTT. As protein: CASSLVHRGRGLNTEAFF.

The chain couples TRBV7-9 to TRBJ2-7; TRBD1 agrees at 8 bases. V trimming: 6 bases; J trimming: 5 bases; junction bases outside the gene matches: 12. Germline lookup yields CDR1 SEHNR and CDR2 FQNEAQ (reference sequence). This CDR3 spans 15 amino acids. The CDR3 coding sequence is TGTGCCAGCAGTTCCCGGACAGGGATGAGCGACGAGCAGTACTTC. Its translation: CASSSRTGMSDEQYF.

On this clone: The sample has other DNA sequences that encode this CDR3 too. The chain is built from TRBV6-1 and TRBJ1-1; 9 bases map to TRBD1. There are 14 residues in the CDR3. V gave up 4 bases and J gave up 1 base; unmatched junction bases: 1. Germline V gives CDR1 MNHNS, CDR2 SASEGT. Here the CDR3 reads CASSAGQGNTEAFF. CDR3 nucleotide sequence: TGTGCCAGCAGTGCGGGACAGGGGAACACTGAAGCTTTCTTT.

The chain has TRBV7-9 and TRBJ1-2; D call uncertain. CDR3 length: 15 residues. The germline V and J ends were trimmed by 1 base and 0 bases, with 9 bases remaining between them. CDR1 and CDR2 from the germline V gene are SEHNR and FQNEAQ (reference sequence). The CDR3 DNA reads TGTGCCAGCAGCTTAGGGTCCCCGGCTAACTATGGCTACACCTTC. This codes for CASSLGSPANYGYTF.

This chain uses TRBV29-1 with TRBJ2-7; 7 positions match TRBD2. The CDR3 is made up of 12 amino acids. Germline CDR1 SQVTM, CDR2 ANQGSEA. Here the CDR3 DNA reads TGCACCCCGGGCGGGAGTTCCTACGAGCAGTACTTC. It encodes CTPGGSSYEQYF.